Included here is one TCR beta chain sequence, with context. The antigen is undetermined. This sample was taken from a study of OX40 agonist ivuxolimab in advanced cancers. Study-wide points: The CD4+ and CD8+ T cells in the blood had expanded clonally by week 6 at 0.1 to 3.0 mg/kg. Which antigen the expanded peripheral T cells recognized is unknown.

The data were produced by immunoSEQ multiplex PCR, yet TCRdb's version contains in-frame clones alone and is incomplete. The top ten hold more than 3% of the sample, which has over 55,000 clones, roughly nine tenths seen once. V gave up 1 base and J gave up 3 bases, with 9 bases separating them. The CDR3 extends over 14 amino acids. The germline CDR1 and CDR2 sequences are LNHNV and YYDKDF (reference sequence). The sequencing used CD4+ or CD8+ T cells sorted from blood, collected in a trial of the OX40 agonist ivuxolimab. The chain has TRBV15 and TRBJ1-2; D ambiguous. This sequence was found in an adult with an advanced solid tumor such as melanoma, head and neck, liver or kidney cancer. CDR3 sequence reads: CATSRVEFHYGYTF. The CDR3 region has the DNA TGTGCCACCAGCAGAGTGGAGTTCCACTATGGCTACACCTTC.